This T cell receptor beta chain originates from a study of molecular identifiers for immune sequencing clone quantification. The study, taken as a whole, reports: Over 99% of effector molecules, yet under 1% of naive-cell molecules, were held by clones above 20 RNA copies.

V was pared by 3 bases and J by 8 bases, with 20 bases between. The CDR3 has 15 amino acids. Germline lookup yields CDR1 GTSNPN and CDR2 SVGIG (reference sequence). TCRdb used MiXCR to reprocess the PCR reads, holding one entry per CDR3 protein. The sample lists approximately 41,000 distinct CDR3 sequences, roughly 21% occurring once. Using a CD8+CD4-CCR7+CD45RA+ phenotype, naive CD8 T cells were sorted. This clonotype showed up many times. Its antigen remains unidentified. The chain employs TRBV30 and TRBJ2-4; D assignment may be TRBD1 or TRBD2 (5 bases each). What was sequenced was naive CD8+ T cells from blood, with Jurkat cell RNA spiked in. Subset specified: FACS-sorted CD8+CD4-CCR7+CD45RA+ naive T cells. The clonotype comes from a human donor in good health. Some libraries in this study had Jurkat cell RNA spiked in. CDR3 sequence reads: CAWSSTRAGSDIQYF. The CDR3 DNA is TGTGCCTGGAGCAGTACGCGGGCAGGGTCGGACATTCAGTACTTC.